This T cell receptor (beta chain) was sequenced in a study of blood T cell repertoires in COVID-19. Across the whole study: The samples span acute and convalescent COVID-19 from the United States, Italy and Spain.

Trimming cost V 2 bases and J 4 bases; bases outside gene matches: 3. This CDR3 is built from 16 residues. Looked up from germline, CDR1 is LGHNA and CDR2 is YNFKEQ. Original methodology: Amplification from reference gene primers served as the basis for estimated nucleated cell counts. Method: immunoSEQ multiplex PCR; TCRdb's copy keeps in-frame clones and lacks some. V, J and clone size reflect that table, while D and trimming were determined from the DNA. The repertoire holds roughly 240,000 clones, about four fifths seen once, with 3% to 4% in the top ten. This clonotype originated in a woman aged 40 to 49 who had been exposed to COVID-19. Input material: PBMCs or T cells enriched from blood (not recorded which). This chain links TRBV4-2 with TRBJ2-2; 11 bases match TRBD1. For the CDR3, the DNA is TGTGCCAGCAGCCAACCGGGACAGGGGGTCACCGGGGAGCTGTTTTTT. Its translation: CASSQPGQGVTGELFF.